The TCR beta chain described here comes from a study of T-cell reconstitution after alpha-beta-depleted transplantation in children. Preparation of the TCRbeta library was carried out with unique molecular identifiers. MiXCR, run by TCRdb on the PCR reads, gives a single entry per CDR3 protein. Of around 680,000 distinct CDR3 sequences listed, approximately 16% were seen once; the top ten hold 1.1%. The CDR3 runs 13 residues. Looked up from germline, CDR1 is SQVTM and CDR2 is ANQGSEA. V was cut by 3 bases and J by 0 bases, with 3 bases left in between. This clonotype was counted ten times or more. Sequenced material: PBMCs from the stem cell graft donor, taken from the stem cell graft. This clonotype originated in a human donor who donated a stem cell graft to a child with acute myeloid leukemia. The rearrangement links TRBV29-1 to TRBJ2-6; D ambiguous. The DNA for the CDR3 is TGCAGCGTTGATCCCTCTGGGGCCAACGTCCTGACTTTC. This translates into CSVDPSGANVLTF.